The sequence of this TCR beta chain was determined in a study of T cells in Graves' hyperthyroidism and ophthalmopathy (dated by TCRdb to about 2019). Some background on the complete study: To identify TCR V-J signatures that set the groups apart, the researchers used a discovery cohort of approximately 98 patients, made up of roughly 45 with Graves' ophthalmopathy and 57 with stable Graves' hyperthyroidism. After sampling, hyperthyroidism patients received methimazole starting at 30 mg daily, and ophthalmopathy patients received high-dose intravenous methylprednisolone. In addition, the study compared T-cell repertoires in thyroid tissue and in blood from six Graves' hyperthyroidism patients. For training and testing, the 100 or so patients in the discovery cohort were randomly divided in a 7:3 ratio. According to the paper, TCR Vbeta CDR3 sequencing was carried out on roughly 130 peripheral blood samples, which came from about 45 ophthalmopathy, roughly 75 hyperthyroidism and some 17 progressor patients. Prospective prediction of ophthalmopathy was tested in an independent validation cohort consisting of 18 hyperthyroidism patients and some 15 patients who later progressed to ophthalmopathy. What the research found in general, with its limitations: Most expanded thyroid clonotypes (frequency above 0.001) were also found in blood, which suggests that blood repertoires may mirror thyroid immune responses. In validation, progression to ophthalmopathy was predicted by the model with 55% to 71% sensitivity and 72.22% specificity, a median of approximately 6.5 months before onset. Sample size was not statistically predetermined, and investigators were not blinded to group allocation. Ophthalmopathy was separated from stable hyperthyroidism by a 13 V-J signature model, with roughly 88% sensitivity and about 81% specificity obtained in cross-validation and 80%/75% obtained in testing.

The V and J ends are trimmed by 8 bases and 8 bases, leaving 12 bases between them. The CDR3 covers 12 residues, taking in both the cysteine and the phenylalanine. Only the CDR3 DNA is retained, 36 bases long and in frame from the first base. According to the germline V gene (reference sequence), CDR1 reads LNHNV and CDR2 reads YYDKDF. Amplification of TCR beta CDR3 regions was carried out from RNA transcripts. The TCR CDR3 was subjected to a first round of RT-PCR using the HTBI primer set and the Qiagen OneStep RT-PCR kit. The libraries were constructed in a second round of multiplex PCR and then size-selected and purified. Libraries were sequenced paired-end with 100 bp reads on an Illumina HiSeq2000. The paper's data handling went like this. SOAPnuke was used to process the raw data, throwing out any read that contained adapters or uncalled bases, had a mean Phred below 15, or lacked an exact constant-primer or identifier match. High-quality paired reads were merged with COPE v1.2.5, and unique nucleotide sequences were defined as clonotypes. MiTCR v1.1 was used to align the clonotypes against IMGT TRBV, TRBD and TRBJ reference segments. Analysis was restricted to V-J combinations with a frequency above 0.0001, which covered about 99% of repertoires. A TCS score was defined as the ratio between F50 (clonal expansion) and ExV (chaos), using BLOSUM62-based TCRdist between CDR3 peptides within each V-J. Welch's t-statistics and random forest reduced 450 to 600 V-J features to 10 to 15, which were used in a naive Bayes classifier (R e1071). TCRdb passed the public sequencing reads through fastp at Q25 and MiXCR, retaining productive beta sequences. Rows with one shared CDR3 protein collapse into an entry with the most common genes and DNA. TCRdb's processing, not the authors' own work, is the source of the V and J calls. The sample contains approximately 590,000 distinct CDR3 sequences, about half of them found a single time. The ten biggest clones cover just under 8.5% of the sample.

Graves' hyperthyroidism was defined as stable when no progression to ophthalmopathy occurred over 18 months of follow-up. Hyperthyroidism patients were newly diagnosed, with disease duration under 2 months, and aged 18 to 65 years. Exclusion was applied to patients with uncontrolled infections, other autoimmune diseases, pregnancy or lactation. Diagnoses were established on the basis of clinical symptoms, serum thyroxine and TRAb, thyroid ultrasound, and orbital computed tomography. Trizol reagent was used to extract total RNA, and RNA quality was then checked on an Agilent 2100 Bioanalyzer. This clonotype was seen repeatedly, ten times or more. It has no known antigen specificity. No base quality information exists; no much larger clone differs at one position.

Sequencing was performed on peripheral blood or thyroid tissue (not recorded which). The source of this sequence is a woman aged 18-35 years with Graves' hyperthyroidism. Donor details come from another sample of the same person, matched by shared clones. The chain uses TRBV15 and TRBJ1-4, with the D gene not clear enough to name. Read as DNA, the sequence is TGTGCCACCGCGACGGGCGGCGAAAAACTGTTTTTT. It is translated as CATATGGEKLFF.